A single sample is the source of the 10 T cell receptor beta chains below, sequenced in a study of blood T cells in healthy people across ages (dated by TCRdb to the mid-2010s). Library creation used 5' RACE. TCRdb records Illumina HiSeq 2500 as the sequencer. A second roughly 6 to 11 cycle PCR used a sample-barcoded 5' primer and a J-beta primer mix. In-frame beta chains were kept once TCRdb had trimmed the public reads at Q25 with fastp and called clones with MiXCR. Records with the same CDR3 protein are collapsed into one entry carrying the most frequent genes and DNA. The sample table holds just under 550,000 distinct CDR3 sequences, of which around 24% were seen once. The top ten hold around 10% of the sample. Separately, the same data were catalogued under a study of T cells of mothers and their children.

Sequencing was performed on blood. The receptors were sampled from a boy aged 10-17 years in good health.

The chain links TRBV5-6 to TRBJ2-7; D is possibly TRBD1 (5 bases). The germline gives CDR1 SGHDT, CDR2 YYEEEE. The CDR3 loop spans 17 amino acids. V gave up 7 bases and J gave up 2 bases, with 25 bases separating them. The CDR3 here is CASSLSGLGTGAYEQYF. For the CDR3, the DNA is TGTGCCAGCTCTCTGTCAGGCCTCGGAACAGGCGCCTACGAGCAGTACTTC.

This clonotype was observed once. V gene TRBV6-9 combines with J gene TRBJ2-7; 10 bases are shared with TRBD1. Trimming took 7 bases from V and 6 from J; bases not matched to a gene: 18. The CDR3 is made up of 17 amino acids. CDR1 MNHGY and CDR2 SVAAGI come from the germline V gene. CDR3 protein: CASIPPFGGTGAGEQYF. The CDR3 DNA sequence: TGTGCCAGCATTCCTCCTTTTGGGGGGACAGGGGCTGGCGAGCAGTACTTC.

The chain is built from TRBV29-1 and TRBJ1-1; TRBD1 matches 7 bases. Trimming cost V 8 bases and J 11 bases; bases outside gene matches: 14. This CDR3 region has 12 residues. Per germline, CDR1 SQVTM and CDR2 ANQGSEA. The CDR3 protein is CSSGQDRSGAFF. Here the CDR3 DNA reads TGCAGCTCCGGACAGGACCGCAGTGGGGCTTTCTTT. Together with reference TRBV29-1 and TRBJ1-1, the CDR3 gives the full variable domain: SAVISQKPSRDICQRGTSLTIQCQVDSQVTMMFWYRQQPGQSLTLIATANQGSEATYESGFVIDKFPISRPNLTFSTLTVSNMSPEDSSIYLCSSGQDRSGAFFGQGTRLTVV.

This rearrangement joins TRBV7-6 to TRBJ2-5; no definite D call. The CDR3 runs to 15 residues. Per the germline V gene, CDR1 is SGHVS and CDR2 is FNYEAQ. The germline V and J ends were trimmed by 4 bases and 2 bases, with 14 bases remaining between them. In nucleotides, the CDR3 is TGTGCCAGCAGCTCCCCCACTGAAGATCAAGAGACCCAGTACTTC. This translates into CASSSPTEDQETQYF.

In the case of this clonotype: Sequence at one end of the junction differs from germline and may be a read error. The chain uses TRBV28 and TRBJ2-7; 8 bases map to TRBD1. The germline CDR1 and CDR2 sequences are MDHEN and SYDVKM. The length of the CDR3 is 15 residues. CDR3 in amino acids: CAGSLLGQGLVEQYF. The CDR3 DNA follows: TGTGCCGGCAGTCTCTTAGGACAGGGTCTAGTCGAGCAGTACTTC.

J is TRBJ2-7 and V is TRBV2; 10 bases match TRBD2. This CDR3 is built from 19 residues. Germline lookup yields CDR1 SNHLY and CDR2 FYNNEI. The V gene end was trimmed by 3 bases and the J gene end by 0 bases; junction bases not matched to a gene: 14. Here the CDR3 DNA reads TGTGCCAGCAGTGACCCCTCCCGATTTAGCGGGGGGAGCTCCTACGAGCAGTACTTC. This gives the protein CASSDPSRFSGGSSYEQYF.

This chain uses TRBV28 with TRBJ2-4; no clear D. Trimming shortened V by 2 bases and J by 0 bases, and 5 bases separated the two germline ends. In germline, CDR1 is MDHEN, CDR2 SYDVKM. The CDR3 contains 14 residues. CDR3: CASSLIIAKNIQYF. CDR3 DNA: TGTGCCAGCAGTTTAATTATAGCCAAAAACATTCAGTACTTC.

The gene calls are TRBV20-1 and TRBJ2-1, with a weak D call TRBD1 (5 bases). This CDR3 region has 11 residues. CDR1 DFQATT and CDR2 SNEGSKA come from the germline V gene (reference sequence). CDR3 loop: CLSQGYNEQFF. The CDR3 nucleotides read TGCCTATCTCAGGGTTACAATGAGCAGTTCTTC.

This clonotype has a count of ten or more. The V call is TRBV29-1, the J call TRBJ1-4; no clear D gene. V dropped 7 bases and J dropped 4 bases, with 7 bases sitting between them. The CDR3 contains 11 residues. The germline V gene has CDR1 SQVTM and CDR2 ANQGSEA. The CDR3 spells CSGGSNEKLFF. In nucleotides, the CDR3 is TGCAGCGGAGGGAGTAATGAAAAACTGTTTTTT.

This chain joins TRBV30 and TRBJ2-1; TRBD1 matches 9 bases. The CDR3 has 14 residues. V gave up 4 bases and J gave up 9 bases; unmatched junction bases: 10. The germline CDR1 and CDR2 sequences are GTSNPN and SVGIG (reference sequence). The CDR3 DNA is TGTGCCTGGAAATCCGGAACAGGGGGCCCTGAGCAGTTCTTC. It translates to CAWKSGTGGPEQFF.